These 7 T cell receptor beta chains share one sample of origin, sequenced in a study of blood T cell repertoires in COVID-19. The protocol was immunoSEQ multiplex PCR, while the TCRdb copy is restricted to in-frame clones and leaves out a portion. The profile shows 150,000 to 200,000 clones, approximately 83% of them singletons. The sequencing input was peripheral blood. The receptors derive from a woman older than 75 with active or convalescent COVID-19.

The chain employs TRBV3-1 (or the pseudogene TRBV3-2) and TRBJ2-5; maybe TRBD2 (7 bases). The CDR3 has 17 amino acids. Germline V CDR1 and CDR2: LGHDT, YNNKEL (reference sequence). With 4 bases removed from V and 5 bases from J, the gap between germline ends came to 23 bases. CDR3 region: CASSRGGASGSRETQYF. CDR3 DNA: TGTGCCAGCAGCCGGGGGGGGGCCAGCGGGTCCCGGGAGACCCAGTACTTC.

The chain employs TRBV18 and TRBJ1-1; tentative D call: TRBD1 (6 bases). This CDR3 has 11 amino acids. V shed 5 bases and J shed 8 bases, with 9 bases lying between them. The germline gives CDR1 KGHSH, CDR2 LQKENI. The DNA for the CDR3 is TGTGCCAGCTCAACCGACAGGGAAGCTTTCTTT. It codes for CASSTDREAFF.

The chain recombines TRBV6-2 or TRBV6-3 with TRBJ1-2; 7 bases align to TRBD1. The CDR3 has 16 residues. With V trimmed by 5 bases and J by 4 bases, 13 bases remained unmatched. The germline gives CDR1 MNHEY, CDR2 SVGEGT. The CDR3 spells CASSIPPPGQLYGYTF. The CDR3 coding sequence is TGTGCCAGCAGTATACCACCCCCGGGACAGCTCTATGGCTACACCTTC.

In this sample, this clone turned up a few times. V is TRBV5-1 and J is TRBJ2-3; 7 bases match TRBD1. The germline V gene has CDR1 SGHRS and CDR2 YFSETQ. V lost 3 bases, J lost 4 bases, and 14 bases stayed unmatched. The CDR3 totals 17 residues. CDR3 nucleotide sequence: TGCGCCAGCAGCTGGGTAACACAGGGGATGTTGGCAGATACGCAGTATTTT. Translated: CASSWVTQGMLADTQYF.

The genes are TRBV27 and TRBJ2-7, with D unclear. Germline CDR1 MNHEY, CDR2 SMNVEV (reference sequence). V was pared by 0 bases and J by 5 bases, with 8 bases between. The CDR3 is 13 amino acids. CDR3 sequence (DNA): TGTGCCAGCAGTTTATCGTGGTTAGACGAGCAGTACTTC. Translation: CASSLSWLDEQYF.

The genes are TRBV6-2 or TRBV6-3 and TRBJ2-2; D uncertain. V was clipped by 2 bases and J by 7 bases, with 14 bases between them. The germline gives CDR1 MNHEY, CDR2 SVGEGT. This CDR3 has 15 residues. The CDR3 loop is CASSYMYSESGELFF. DNA of the CDR3: TGTGCCAGCAGTTACATGTATTCAGAAAGCGGGGAGCTGTTTTTT.

V usage is TRBV21-1 and J usage is TRBJ2-3; TRBD2, as called in the table, went unchecked against the DNA. TRBV21-1 represents a pseudogene. CDR3 length equals 17 residues. CDR3 nucleotides: TGTGCCAGCAGCAGGGTTTTAGCGGGGGACTCTGAAGATACGCAGTATTTT. Amino acid sequence: CASSRVLAGDSEDTQYF.